The rows below give T cell receptor beta chains drawn from one sample of a study of early stage breast cancer tumors. Profiled with immunoSEQ multiplex PCR; TCRdb holds only in-frame clones, not every one. The sample shows about 21,000 clones, about 78% of them seen only once. The source material was blood. These receptor sequences come from a person in their sixties or seventies with breast cancer. Both conserved end residues are part of each CDR3. A D gene is named only where the DNA matches it firmly. Only some rows state a clone size, as once, few, many or a class for expanded clones.

abundance,v_gene,j_gene,d_gene,CDR3nt,CDR3aa
-,TRBV7-9,TRBJ2-2,-,TGTGCCAGCAGCGTCCCCAGAGGAGGACTGGCCGGGGAGCTGTTTTTT,CASSVPRGGLAGELFF
-,TRBV6-5,TRBJ1-1,-,TGTGCCAGCCGGGCCCTAAGCCATGAAGCTTTCTTT,CASRALSHEAFF
-,TRBV4-1,TRBJ1-1,-,TGCGCCAGCAGCCAAGTGACATTGAACACTGAAGCTTTCTTT,CASSQVTLNTEAFF
-,TRBV7-9,TRBJ2-7,TRBD2,TGTGCCAGCAGCTCTAGCGGGAGTTGGTACGAGCAGTACTTC,CASSSSGSWYEQYF
-,TRBV5-1,TRBJ2-7,-,TGCGCCAGCCGACTCGCGGGACAGCCTATCTACGAGCAGTACTTC,CASRLAGQPIYEQYF
-,TRBV10-2,TRBJ1-3,-,TGCGCCAGCAGCTTCGGACCTCCGGAGGCTGGAAACACCATATATTTT,CASSFGPPEAGNTIYF
once,TRBV5-1,TRBJ2-5,-,TGCGCCAGCAGCTTGGGGGGGGTCCAAGAGACCCAGTACTTC,CASSLGGVQETQYF
-,TRBV7-8,TRBJ2-7,TRBD2,TGTGCCAGCAGCTTATTTAGCGGGGACCCATCCTACGAGCAGTACTTC,CASSLFSGDPSYEQYF
few,TRBV4-2,TRBJ1-3,-,TGTGCCAGCAGCCAAGTCGGGACAAGTTCTGGAAACACCATATATTTT,CASSQVGTSSGNTIYF
-,TRBV7-9,TRBJ1-6,-,TGTGCCAGCAGCTCCTATGGACGGGGTTCACCCCTCCACTTT,CASSSYGRGSPLHF
-,TRBV15,TRBJ2-2,-,TGTGCCACCAGCAGAGGGAGGGGGGGCACCGGGGAGCTGTTTTTT,CATSRGRGGTGELFF
-,TRBV1,TRBJ2-2,-,TGCACCAGCAGCCAAACCAGGGGGCGTAACGGCACCGGGGAGCTGTTTTTT,CTSSQTRGRNGTGELFF
-,TRBV1,TRBJ2-1,-,TGCACCAGCAGCCAAGTTGGTTCCTACTACAATGAGCAGTTCTTC,CTSSQVGSYYNEQFF
-,TRBV6-5,TRBJ2-1,-,TGTGCCAGCACTATAGATGGAGGGTGGCGTGAGCAGTTCTTC,CASTIDGGWREQFF
-,TRBV2,TRBJ1-4,-,TGTGCCAGCAGGGGGCCACAGGGTGAAAAACTGTTTTTT,CASRGPQGEKLFF
-,TRBV6-1,TRBJ2-5,TRBD1,TGTGCCAGCAGTGAGCCCCGGGACAGATTGAGAGAGACCCAGTACTTC,CASSEPRDRLRETQYF
-,TRBV14,TRBJ2-3,TRBD2,TGTGCCAGCAGCCAAATCGGGGGGGGAGATACGCAGTATTTT,CASSQIGGGDTQYF
-,TRBV13,TRBJ1-5,-,TGTGCCAGCAGCTACGGTGGAGTACGGAGCAATCAGCCCCAGCATTTT,CASSYGGVRSNQPQHF
-,TRBV21-1,TRBJ2-7,-,TGTGCCAGCAGCACTCAGGAATCCGTCATTCGCTCCTACGAGCAGTACTTC,CASSTQESVIRSYEQYF
-,TRBV6-1,TRBJ1-3,-,TGTGCCAGCAGTGAAGCGCTTCAGCTTTCTGGAAACACCATATATTTT,CASSEALQLSGNTIYF
-,TRBV6-1,TRBJ2-1,-,TGTGCCAGCATGTTCCGGACTACTTACAATGAGCAGTTCTTC,CASMFRTTYNEQFF
-,TRBV19,TRBJ1-5,-,TGTGCCAGCGGCTGGGGGCGAGATCAGCCCCAGCATTTT,CASGWGRDQPQHF
-,TRBV27,TRBJ2-1,-,TGTGCCAGCAGTTTATCGAGGCCAGGGTTGGATGAGCAGTTCTTC,CASSLSRPGLDEQFF
once,TRBV4-2,TRBJ2-5,-,TGTGCCAGCAGCCAAGGGGGTGGCCAAGAGACCCAGTACTTC,CASSQGGGQETQYF
-,TRBV5-4,TRBJ2-5,-,TGTGCCAGCAGCTTGGGGTTAGGCAGCCAAGAGACCCAGTACTTC,CASSLGLGSQETQYF
-,TRBV7-2,TRBJ2-5,-,TGTGCCAGCACCCCTTGGGCGGGTAGACAAGAGACCCAGTACTTC,CASTPWAGRQETQYF
once,TRBV29-1,TRBJ2-7,TRBD1,TGCAGCGTTGAAAGGGAACAGGGGTACGAGCAGTACTTC,CSVEREQGYEQYF
-,TRBV9,TRBJ1-2,TRBD1,TGTGCCAGCAGCCCTTGGGACAGGGGTAACTATGGCTACACCTTC,CASSPWDRGNYGYTF
-,TRBV5-6,TRBJ1-2,-,TGTGCCAGCAGCTCGGGCCGGGTCCATGGCTACACCTTC,CASSSGRVHGYTF
-,TRBV6-1,TRBJ2-5,-,TGTGCCAGCAGTGAAGGTTGGGGCATCCAAGAGACCCAGTACTTC,CASSEGWGIQETQYF
few,TRBV5-4,TRBJ1-2,-,TGTGCCAGCAGCTTCGGGAGCTATGGCTACACCTTC,CASSFGSYGYTF
medium-sized,TRBV19,TRBJ2-2,TRBD2,TGTGCCAGTAGTATAATGACTAGCGGGAGGGCCGCCGGGGAGCTGTTTTTT,CASSIMTSGRAAGELFF